This TCR beta chain was identified in a study of regulatory T cells. Amplification used 52 TRBV primers and 13 TRBJ primers. Profiling relied on immunoSEQ multiplex PCR, and the TCRdb table lists in-frame clones only, not all of them. Among more than 15,000 clones listed, around 83% were seen once. About this clone itself: What it binds is not known.

Sorting split CD4+ cells into CD25-high CD127-low Tregs and CD25-low CD127-high conventional T cells. Study-wide findings and caveats: In CD3G-deficient patients, conventional CD4+ T cells were enriched for hydrophobic CDR3 residues at positions 6 and 7. Patient repertoires had restricted TRB V-J pairs and skewed V and J usage, most in Tregs.

Germline CDR1 reads MDHEN; CDR2 reads SYDVKM. Trimming took 4 bases from V and 2 from J; bases not matched to a gene: 5. The CDR3 runs to 14 residues. The sequenced sample was conventional CD4+ T cells sorted from blood. V gene TRBV28 combines with J gene TRBJ2-7, with 7 bases that match TRBD2. This TCR derives from a person aged 30 to 39 with CD3G deficiency. The CDR3 sequence: CASSSPGGTYEQYF. CDR3 DNA: TGTGCCAGCAGTTCCCCCGGGGGGACCTACGAGCAGTACTTC.